Detailed here is one T cell receptor (beta chain). This clonotype has only a few counts. Its antigen is unknown. No per-base quality is available; no much larger clone lies one base away. PBMCs were isolated by Ficoll-Paque density gradient centrifugation. The data belong to a study of T-cell memory formation after mild COVID-19 (dated by TCRdb to about 2021). In terms of the full investigation: TCR sequence clusters from the two donors were found to be largely donor specific. Longitudinal TCRalpha and TCRbeta repertoire sequencing tracked T-cell clones expanding and contracting after mild COVID-19 in two donors. The cohort comprised two young, previously healthy adult volunteers, one female and one male. General conclusions and limits of the study: Only a couple of mild cases were covered in the study, and larger cohorts including severe cases with pre-infection samples were considered necessary. SARS-CoV-2 specificity was not confirmed for the second-wave clones peaking on day 37. Clones that contracted from day 15 to 85 showed balanced CD4/CD8 phenotypes, whereas a second wave of clones that expanded from day 15 to 37 leaned towards CD4+. Some responding clones were detected in pre-infection memory, suggesting pre-existing cross-reactive memory T cells joined the SARS-CoV-2 response. Contracting CD4+ clones were found mainly in CM and EM memory subsets, while CD8+ clones were enriched in EMRA.

Instrument used: Illumina NovaSeq 6000. Using 5'RACE with constant-segment primers, TCRalpha and TCRbeta cDNA libraries were constructed, with sample barcodes and unique molecular identifiers added in the process. Trizol reagent was used to extract RNA from every sample. Libraries were amplified in two PCR steps, with a second sample barcode and Illumina TruSeq adapters added in the second step. Sequencing of libraries was performed on an Illumina NovaSeq with 2 x 150 bp paired-end reads. The original pipeline was this. Demultiplexing of reads and collapsing into UMI-guided consensus sequences were performed with migec v1.2.7. Using mixcr v2.1.11, UMI consensuses were aligned to TRA and TRB V and J templates and then assembled into clonotypes. Clonotypes were classified as expanded or contracted when called significant by both edgeR and NoisET, with noise models trained on biological replicates. For edgeR calls, a false discovery rate-adjusted p below 0.01 and a log2 fold-change threshold of 1 were applied. As an exploratory analysis of dynamics, PCA with hierarchical clustering was applied to max-normalized trajectories of the 1000 most abundant clonotypes. Separately sequenced CD4+ and CD8+ repertoires were used to assign the CD4 or CD8 phenotype of responding clones. TCRdb reanalyzed the raw reads on its own, using fastp at Q25 for trimming and MiXCR for clone calling, and kept in-frame beta chains. Entries that share a CDR3 protein sequence are merged under the most common genes and DNA. TCRdb's processing, not the study's, gives the V and J calls here. The sample includes 300,000 to 350,000 distinct CDR3 sequences, with roughly 21% observed a single time. The ten largest clonotypes hold 20% to 25% of the sample.

According to the germline V gene, CDR1 reads MNHEY and CDR2 reads SVGEGT. The CDR3 holds 14 amino acids from the cysteine to the phenylalanine. Solely the CDR3 DNA is kept, with 42 bases framed from the first base. V is shortened by 2 bases, J by 4 bases, and the region joining them spans 9 bases. Recombination connected TRBV6-2 or TRBV6-3 to TRBJ2-4, and the D gene may be TRBD1, 6 bases matching. The TCR comes from a young man who had mild COVID-19 (a few samples of this study predate the infection). The sample titles of this study are shuffled in the database, so cell type and time point are left out; the donor was told from shared clones. Sequencing input: PBMCs or a T cell subset sorted from them (not recorded which). Here the CDR3 is given as CASSYNREKNIQYF. The DNA is as follows: TGTGCCAGCAGTTACAACAGGGAAAAAAACATTCAGTACTTC.